Shown below are 2 T cell receptor beta chains from a single sample sequenced in a study of cytomegalovirus exposure and HLA in healthy donors. Libraries were prepared by immunoSEQ multiplex PCR; TCRdb keeps only in-frame clonotypes and omits some of them. The sample has 150,000 to 200,000 clones; 86% are singletons. The specimen was PBMCs. The receptors shown here come from a woman aged 18-35 years in good health and CMV-seronegative.

The V gene is TRBV5-1, the J gene TRBJ1-1, with D tentatively TRBD1 (5 bases). This CDR3 comprises 15 residues. V was shortened by 4 bases and J by 4 bases, with 17 bases between the two germline ends. Germline-derived CDR1 and CDR2 are SGHRS and YFSETQ. In DNA, the CDR3 is TGCGCCAGCAGCCTGGTGGGGGGAACTAGCACTGAAGCTTTCTTT. Translated: CASSLVGGTSTEAFF.

The gene calls are TRBV11-3 and TRBJ2-7, with 8 bases aligning to TRBD2. This CDR3 comprises 14 residues. Germline CDR1 SGHNT, CDR2 YENEEA. After removal of 1 base from V and 5 bases from J, the junction contained 4 bases not matched to a gene. This chain's CDR3 is CASSLAGGINEQYF. The CDR3 DNA follows: TGTGCCAGCAGCTTAGCGGGGGGGATCAACGAGCAGTACTTC. Full variable domain (outside the CDR3, taken from reference TRBV11-3 and TRBJ2-7): EAGVVQSPRYKIIEKKQPVAFWCNPISGHNTLYWYLQNLGQGPELLIRYENEEAVDDSQLPKDRFSAERLKGVDSTLKIQPAELGDSAVYLCASSLAGGINEQYFGPGTRLTVT.